Listed here is a single T cell receptor beta chain. The antigen is undetermined. This record comes from a study of cytomegalovirus exposure and HLA in healthy donors. Study-wide context: As released early, the data held around 80 million unique TCRs from HLA-typed donors. Findings and limits, study-wide: Analyzed later, most CMV-associated TCR beta chains appeared HLA-restricted.

The PCR employed 60 Vbeta primers together with 13 Jbeta primers. Assay: immunoSEQ multiplex PCR; the TCRdb copy retains only in-frame clones and omits some. The sample lists about 180,000 clones; roughly 80% were seen once. V lost 5 bases and J lost 2; bases outside the gene matches: 4. This CDR3 spans 15 amino acids. The germline CDR1 and CDR2 sequences are SGHNT and YYREEE (reference sequence). Material: PBMCs. This TCR came from a woman between 50 and 59 years old in good health and CMV-seronegative. This chain uses TRBV5-4 with TRBJ2-2, with 9 nucleotides matching TRBD2. The CDR3 nucleotides read TGTGCCAGCAGGCTAGCGGGGCCCAACACCGGGGAGCTGTTTTTT. As protein: CASRLAGPNTGELFF.